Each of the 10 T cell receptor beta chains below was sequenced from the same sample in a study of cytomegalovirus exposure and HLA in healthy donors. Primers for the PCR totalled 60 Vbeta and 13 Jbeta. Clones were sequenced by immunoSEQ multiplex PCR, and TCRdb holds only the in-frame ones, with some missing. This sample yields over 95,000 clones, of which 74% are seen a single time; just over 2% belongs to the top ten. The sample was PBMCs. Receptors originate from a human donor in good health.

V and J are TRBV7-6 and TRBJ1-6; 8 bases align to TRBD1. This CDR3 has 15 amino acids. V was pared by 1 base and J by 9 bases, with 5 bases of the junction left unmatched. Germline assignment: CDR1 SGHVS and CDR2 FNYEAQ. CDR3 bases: TGTGCCAGCAGCTTAGAAGCAGGGGGCCGTTCACCCCTCCACTTT. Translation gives CASSLEAGGRSPLHF.

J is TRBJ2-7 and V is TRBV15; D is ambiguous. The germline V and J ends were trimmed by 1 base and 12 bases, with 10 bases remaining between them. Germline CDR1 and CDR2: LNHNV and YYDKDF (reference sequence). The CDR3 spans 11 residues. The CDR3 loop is CATSRGGASYF. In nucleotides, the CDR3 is TGTGCCACCAGCAGAGGAGGAGCATCGTACTTC.

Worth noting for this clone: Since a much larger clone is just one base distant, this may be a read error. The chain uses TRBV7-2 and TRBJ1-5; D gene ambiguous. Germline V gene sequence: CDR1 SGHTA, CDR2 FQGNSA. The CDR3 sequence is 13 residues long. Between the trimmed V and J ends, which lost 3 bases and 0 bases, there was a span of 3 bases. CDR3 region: CASSFRSNQPQHF. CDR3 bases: TGTGCCAGCAGCTTTCGTAGCAATCAGCCCCAGCATTTT.

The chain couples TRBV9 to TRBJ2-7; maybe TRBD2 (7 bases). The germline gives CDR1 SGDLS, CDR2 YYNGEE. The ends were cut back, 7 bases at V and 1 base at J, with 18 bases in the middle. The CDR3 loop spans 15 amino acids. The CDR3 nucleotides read TGTGCCAGCGGGCGTGGGGGGGCGGGATCCTACGAGCAGTACTTC. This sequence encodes CASGRGGAGSYEQYF.

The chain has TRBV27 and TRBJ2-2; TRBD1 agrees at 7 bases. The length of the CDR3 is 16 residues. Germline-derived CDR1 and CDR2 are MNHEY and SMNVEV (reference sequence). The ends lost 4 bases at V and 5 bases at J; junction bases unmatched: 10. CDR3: CASSSNRGRETGELFF. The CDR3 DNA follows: TGTGCCAGCAGTTCCAACAGGGGAAGAGAGACCGGGGAGCTGTTTTTT.

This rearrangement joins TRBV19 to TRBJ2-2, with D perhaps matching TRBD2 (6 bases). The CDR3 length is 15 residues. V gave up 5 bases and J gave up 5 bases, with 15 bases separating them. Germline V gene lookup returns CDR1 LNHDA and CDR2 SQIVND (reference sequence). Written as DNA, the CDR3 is TGTGCCAGTAGTCCCGATATAGGAGGGACCGGGGAGCTGTTTTTT. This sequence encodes CASSPDIGGTGELFF.

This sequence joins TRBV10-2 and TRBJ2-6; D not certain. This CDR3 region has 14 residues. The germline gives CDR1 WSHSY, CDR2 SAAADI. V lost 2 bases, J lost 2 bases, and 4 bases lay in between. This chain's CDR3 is CASSETTGANVLTF. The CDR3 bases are TGCGCCAGCAGTGAGACTACTGGGGCCAACGTCCTGACTTTC.

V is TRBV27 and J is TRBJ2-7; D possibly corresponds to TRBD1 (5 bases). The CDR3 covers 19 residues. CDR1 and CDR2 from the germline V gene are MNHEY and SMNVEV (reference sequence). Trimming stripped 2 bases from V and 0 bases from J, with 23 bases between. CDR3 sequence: CASSLRLQGFPLSSYEQYF. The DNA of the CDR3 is TGTGCCAGCAGTTTACGGCTCCAGGGTTTCCCTTTAAGCTCCTACGAGCAGTACTTC.

The CDR3 DNA is TGTGCCAGCAGCTTTCGCCAGGACAGGGGTTTCACCGGGGAGCTGTTTTTT. Translating it yields CASSFRQDRGFTGELFF. This chain links TRBV7-9 with TRBJ2-2, with 9 bases aligning to TRBD1. CDR1 is SEHNR, CDR2 FQNEAQ, per germline (reference sequence). The CDR3 is 17 residues long. V was pared by 3 bases and J by 4 bases, with 9 bases of the junction left unmatched. The whole variable domain, remainder taken from reference TRBV7-9 and TRBJ2-2, is DTGVSQNPRHKITKRGQNVTFRCDPISEHNRLYWYRQTLGQGPEFLTYFQNEAQLEKSRLLSDRFSAERPKGSFSTLEIQRTEQGDSAMYLCASSFRQDRGFTGELFFGEGSRLTVL.

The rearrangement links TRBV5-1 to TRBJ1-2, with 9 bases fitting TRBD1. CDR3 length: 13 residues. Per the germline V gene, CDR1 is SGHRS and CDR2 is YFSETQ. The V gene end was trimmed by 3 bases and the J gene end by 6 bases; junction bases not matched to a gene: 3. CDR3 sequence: CASSWDRADGYTF. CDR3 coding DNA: TGCGCCAGCAGCTGGGACAGGGCCGATGGCTACACCTTC.